A single sample is the source of the 2 T cell receptor beta chains below, sequenced in a study of T cells after yellow fever vaccination. TCRdb reanalysed the 5' RACE reads using MiXCR and keeps one entry per CDR3 protein. In the table there are about 220,000 distinct CDR3 sequences, 2.5% to 3.5% of which are singletons. The source was CD4+ T cells sorted from PBMCs, collected 10 days after the yellow fever booster vaccination. These receptors originate from a man aged 18 to 29 who received the YFV17D yellow fever vaccine.

This clonotype has ten or more counts. V and J are TRBV27 and TRBJ1-1; the match to TRBD1 covers 7 bases. The CDR3 consists of 15 residues. V gave up 0 bases and J gave up 1 base; unmatched junction bases: 2. The V gene's germline CDR1 is MNHEY and CDR2 SMNVEV (reference sequence). In nucleotides, the CDR3 is TGTGCCAGCAGTTTATCGACAGGGTGGAACACTGAAGCTTTCTTT. Translation: CASSLSTGWNTEAFF.

There are many counts of this clonotype. The chain carries TRBV15 and TRBJ1-3; 8 bases agree with TRBD1. The CDR3 loop spans 21 amino acids. The germline CDR1 and CDR2 sequences are LNHNV and YYDKDF (reference sequence). V lost 4 bases and J lost 4; bases outside the gene matches: 24. CDR3 DNA: TGTGCCACCAGCATTACCAACAGGGGACAGGAGAGTGAGAAGAGGGGAAACACCATATATTTT. This encodes CATSITNRGQESEKRGNTIYF.